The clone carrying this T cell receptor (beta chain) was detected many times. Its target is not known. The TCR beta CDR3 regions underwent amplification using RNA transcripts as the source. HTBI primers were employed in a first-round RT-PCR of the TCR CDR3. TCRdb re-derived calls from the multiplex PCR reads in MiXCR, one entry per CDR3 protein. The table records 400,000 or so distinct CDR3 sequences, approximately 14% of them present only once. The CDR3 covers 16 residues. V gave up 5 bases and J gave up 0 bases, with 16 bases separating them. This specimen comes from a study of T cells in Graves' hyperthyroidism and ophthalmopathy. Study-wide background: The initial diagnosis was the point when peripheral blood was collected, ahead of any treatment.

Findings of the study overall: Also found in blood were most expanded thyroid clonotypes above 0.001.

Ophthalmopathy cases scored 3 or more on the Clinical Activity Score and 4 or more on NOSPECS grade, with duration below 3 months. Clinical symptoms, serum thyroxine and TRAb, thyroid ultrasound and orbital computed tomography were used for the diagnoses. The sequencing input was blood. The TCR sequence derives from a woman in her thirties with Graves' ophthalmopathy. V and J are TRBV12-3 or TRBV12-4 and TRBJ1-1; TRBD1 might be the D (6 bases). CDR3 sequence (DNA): TGTGCCAGCAGTCTCCACAGGGTTACCCTGAACACTGAAGCTTTCTTT. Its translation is CASSLHRVTLNTEAFF.